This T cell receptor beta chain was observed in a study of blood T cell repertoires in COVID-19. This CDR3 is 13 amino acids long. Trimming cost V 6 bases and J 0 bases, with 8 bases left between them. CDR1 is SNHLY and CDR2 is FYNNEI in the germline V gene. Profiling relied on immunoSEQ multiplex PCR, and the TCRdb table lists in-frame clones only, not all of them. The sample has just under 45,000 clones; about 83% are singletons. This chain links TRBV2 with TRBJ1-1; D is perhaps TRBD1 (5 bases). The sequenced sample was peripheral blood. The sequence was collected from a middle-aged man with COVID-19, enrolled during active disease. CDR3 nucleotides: TGTGCCAGCAGGAAGGGGATGAACACTGAAGCTTTCTTT. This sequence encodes CASRKGMNTEAFF.